What follows are 15 T cell receptor beta chains derived from one specimen sequenced in a study of T cell repertoires in cytomegalovirus infection. Antigens of these TCRs are unknown. TCRdb reanalysed the reads using MiXCR and keeps one entry per CDR3 protein. The table lists 650,000 to 850,000 distinct CDR3 sequences, around 29% of them singletons, with around 14% in the top ten. The specimen comprised cultured CD8+ T cells from PBMCs, sampled from culture after CMV antigen stimulation. These receptors originate from a human donor in good health (CMV status not recorded). Some clones in this sample may be carry-over from other donors' samples.

This clonotype was seen at least ten times. The chain recombines TRBV7-6 with TRBJ1-2, with D perhaps matching TRBD1 (5 bases). CDR1 is SGHVS and CDR2 is FNYEAQ in the germline V gene. Trimming left V 5 bases short and J 5 bases short, with 18 bases between. The CDR3 extends over 15 amino acids. CDR3 coding DNA: TGTGCCAGCAGCCCCTCGGGGCCGTCGGCATATGGCTACACCTTC. Amino acids: CASSPSGPSAYGYTF. Filled out from reference TRBV7-6 and TRBJ1-2, the complete variable domain reads GAGVSQSPRYKVTKRGQDVALRCDPISGHVSLYWYRQALGQGPEFLTYFNYEAQQDKSGLPNDRFSAERPEGSISTLTIQRTEQRDSAMYRCASSPSGPSAYGYTFGSGTRLTVV.

CDR3: CASSYGTGYEQYV. CDR3 coding DNA: TGTGCCAGCAGTTACGGGACAGGGTACGAGCAGTACGTC. This sequence joins TRBV27 and TRBJ2-7, with TRBD1 matching over 9 bases. Germline-derived CDR1 and CDR2 are MNHEY and SMNVEV (reference sequence). There are 13 residues in the CDR3. Trimming cost V 4 bases and J 4 bases; bases outside gene matches: 2.

This clonotype came up a few times. V gene TRBV7-9 combines with J gene TRBJ1-6; D is ambiguous. This CDR3 contains 13 residues. Germline V gives CDR1 SEHNR, CDR2 FQNEAQ (reference sequence). V was cut by 2 bases and J by 10 bases, with 9 bases left in between. The CDR3 loop is CASSLPRSSPLHF. The CDR3 DNA is TGTGCCAGCAGCTTACCGAGATCCTCACCCCTCCACTTT.

The rearrangement links TRBV13 to TRBJ2-3; D is perhaps TRBD1 or TRBD2 (6 bases each). The germline CDR1 and CDR2 sequences are PRHDT and FYEKMQ (reference sequence). The CDR3 has 17 amino acids. The V gene lost 7 bases and the J gene lost 5 bases, with 25 bases spanning the gap. For the CDR3, the DNA is TGTGCCAGCATCCTTGCCACGGGGGCAGGGAGCCAAGATACGCAGTATTTT. It yields the protein CASILATGAGSQDTQYF.

The V gene is TRBV27, the J gene TRBJ1-5; 8 positions match TRBD1. Looked up from germline, CDR1 is MNHEY and CDR2 is SMNVEV (reference sequence). The CDR3 loop spans 13 amino acids. The V segment lost 8 bases and the J segment 6 bases; nucleotides outside the gene matches: 6. CDR3 residues: CASAKGQGQPQHF. The CDR3 region has the DNA TGTGCCAGCGCTAAAGGACAGGGTCAGCCCCAGCATTTT.

The chain uses TRBV5-5 and TRBJ2-5; D is uncertain. V was clipped by 2 bases and J by 1 base, with 6 bases between them. The germline V gene encodes CDR1 SGHKS and CDR2 YYEKEE (reference sequence). CDR3 length: 13 residues. CDR3 loop: CASSFLVQETQYF. DNA of the CDR3: TGTGCCAGCAGCTTTCTAGTCCAAGAGACCCAGTACTTC.

The chain's CDR3 is CASSYLPGQGVMEGYTF. The CDR3 nucleotides read TGTGCCAGCAGCTACCTACCGGGACAGGGAGTGATGGAAGGCTACACCTTC. The J gene is TRBJ1-2, the V gene TRBV7-9, with 9 nucleotides matching TRBD1. The length of the CDR3 is 17 residues. V gave up 4 bases and J gave up 8 bases; unmatched junction bases: 17. CDR1 and CDR2 (germline): SEHNR, FQNEAQ (reference sequence).

The chain carries TRBV11-1 and TRBJ2-5, with a possible D match to TRBD1 (6 bases). Looked up from germline, CDR1 is SGHAT and CDR2 is FQDESV (reference sequence). Deletions cut 4 bases from V and 3 bases from J, with 12 bases between. This CDR3 is built from 14 residues. In DNA, the CDR3 is TGTGCCAGCAGCTACCGGGACACGGAAGAGACCCAGTACTTC. It yields the protein CASSYRDTEETQYF.

This clonotype was counted at least ten times. The chain has TRBV7-2 and TRBJ2-3; TRBD1 agrees at 8 bases. V lost 2 bases to trimming and J lost 3 bases; unmatched junction nucleotides: 10. CDR3 length: 17 amino acids. Looked up from germline, CDR1 is SGHTA and CDR2 is FQGNSA. The CDR3 DNA is TGTGCCAGCAGCTTATTTCCGGACAGGGTAAAGACAGATACGCAGTATTTT. This encodes CASSLFPDRVKTDTQYF.

Turning to this clonotype: Mismatch with germline at one junction end may stem from a read error. This chain connects TRBV12-3 or TRBV12-4 to TRBJ2-1; 10 positions agree with TRBD2. The CDR3 is made up of 15 amino acids. The CDR3 here is CASSLKAGGPNEQIF. CDR3 DNA: TGTGCCAGCAGTTTAAAAGCGGGGGGGCCCAATGAGCAGATCTTC.

This clonotype was detected only a few times. This rearrangement joins TRBV10-3 to TRBJ1-5, with unresolved D. CDR1 and CDR2 from the germline V gene are ENHRY and SYGVKD. Trimming removed 2 bases from V and 2 bases from J, with 10 bases in between. The CDR3 extends over 15 amino acids. The CDR3 loop is CAISEPGSGNQPQHF. The CDR3 nucleotides are TGTGCCATCAGTGAGCCCGGGAGTGGCAATCAGCCCCAGCATTTT.

This clonotype was seen a handful of times. The chain combines TRBV12-3 or TRBV12-4 with TRBJ2-1; 13 bases match TRBD2. J was trimmed by 7 bases and V by 7 bases; bases with no gene match: 1. This CDR3 has 13 amino acids. The CDR3 protein is CASKTSGGNEQFF. The DNA of the CDR3 is TGTGCCAGCAAGACTAGCGGGGGGAATGAGCAGTTCTTC.

This clonotype was observed a few times. The chain recombines TRBV13 with TRBJ2-3, with 7 nucleotides matching TRBD2. V trimming: 5 bases; J trimming: 0 bases; junction bases outside the gene matches: 5. The germline gives CDR1 PRHDT, CDR2 FYEKMQ (reference sequence). The CDR3 contains 15 residues. The CDR3 is CASSLQAGSTDTQYF. Here the CDR3 DNA reads TGTGCCAGCAGCCTCCAAGCGGGAAGCACAGATACGCAGTATTTT.

V is TRBV24-1 and J is TRBJ2-1; tentative D call: TRBD2 (6 bases). The V gene lost 0 bases and the J gene lost 4 bases, with 12 bases spanning the gap. CDR3 size: 16 residues. Per the germline V gene, CDR1 is KGHDR and CDR2 is SFDVKD. CDR3 DNA sequence: TGTGCCACCAGTGATTTGAGGCTAGCGCCATACAATGAGCAGTTCTTC. Translated: CATSDLRLAPYNEQFF.

This clonotype was found a few times. CDR3 sequence reads: CASTLSDVYGYTF. The CDR3 DNA reads as TGTGCCAGCACCCTTAGTGACGTATATGGCTACACCTTC. The chain uses TRBV7-9 and TRBJ1-2; D remains unclear. Germline V gives CDR1 SEHNR, CDR2 FQNEAQ (reference sequence). V was trimmed by 7 bases and J by 5 bases, leaving 14 bases between them. CDR3 size: 13 residues.